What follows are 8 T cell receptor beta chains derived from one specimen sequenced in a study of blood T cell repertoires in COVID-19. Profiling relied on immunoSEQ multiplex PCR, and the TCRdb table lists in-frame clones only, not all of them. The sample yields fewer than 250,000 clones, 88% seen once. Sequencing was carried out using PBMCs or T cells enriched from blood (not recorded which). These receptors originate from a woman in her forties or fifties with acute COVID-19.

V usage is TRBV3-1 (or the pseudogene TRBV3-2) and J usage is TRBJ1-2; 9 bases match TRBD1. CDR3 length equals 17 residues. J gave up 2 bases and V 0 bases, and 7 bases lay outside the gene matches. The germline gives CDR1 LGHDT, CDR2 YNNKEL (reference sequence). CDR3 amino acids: CASSQEIGQGKNYGYTF. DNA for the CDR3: TGTGCCAGCAGCCAAGAAATTGGACAGGGGAAGAACTATGGCTACACCTTC.

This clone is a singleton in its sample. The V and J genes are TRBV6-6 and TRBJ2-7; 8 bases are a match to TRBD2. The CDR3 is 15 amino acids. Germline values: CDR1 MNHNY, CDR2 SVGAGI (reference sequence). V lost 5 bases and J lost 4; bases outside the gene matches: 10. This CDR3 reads CASSLQAGVSYEQYF. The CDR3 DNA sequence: TGTGCCAGCAGTCTTCAAGCGGGAGTTAGTTACGAGCAGTACTTC.

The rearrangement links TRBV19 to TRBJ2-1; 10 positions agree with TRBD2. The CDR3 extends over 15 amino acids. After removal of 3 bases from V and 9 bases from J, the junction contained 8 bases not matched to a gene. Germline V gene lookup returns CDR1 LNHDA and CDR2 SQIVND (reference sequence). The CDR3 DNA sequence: TGTGCCAGTAGTATGAGTACTAGCGGGATAACTGAGCAGTTCTTC. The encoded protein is CASSMSTSGITEQFF. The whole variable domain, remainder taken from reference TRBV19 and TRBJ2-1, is DGGITQSPKYLFRKEGQNVTLSCEQNLNHDAMYWYRQDPGQGLRLIYYSQIVNDFQKGDIAEGYSVSREKKESFPLTVTSAQKNPTAFYLCASSMSTSGITEQFFGPGTRLTVL.

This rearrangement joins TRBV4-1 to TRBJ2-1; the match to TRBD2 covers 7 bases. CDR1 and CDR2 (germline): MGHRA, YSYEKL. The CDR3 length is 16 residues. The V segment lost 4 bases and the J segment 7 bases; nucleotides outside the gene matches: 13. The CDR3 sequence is CASSPIGGGRRNEQFF. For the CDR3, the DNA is TGCGCCAGCAGCCCGATTGGGGGAGGGCGCAGGAATGAGCAGTTCTTC.

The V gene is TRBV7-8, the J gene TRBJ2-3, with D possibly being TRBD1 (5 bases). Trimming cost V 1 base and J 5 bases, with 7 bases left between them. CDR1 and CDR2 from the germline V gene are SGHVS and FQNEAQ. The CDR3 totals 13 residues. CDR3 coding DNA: TGTGCCAGCAGCTTAGTAAGGGGAGATACGCAGTATTTT. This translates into CASSLVRGDTQYF.

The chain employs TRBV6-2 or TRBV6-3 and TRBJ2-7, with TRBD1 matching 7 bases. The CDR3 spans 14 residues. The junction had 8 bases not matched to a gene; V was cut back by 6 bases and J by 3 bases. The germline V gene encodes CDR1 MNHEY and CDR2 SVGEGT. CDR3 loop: CASSRDSLLYEQYF. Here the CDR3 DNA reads TGTGCCAGCAGCCGGGACAGTTTACTCTACGAGCAGTACTTC.

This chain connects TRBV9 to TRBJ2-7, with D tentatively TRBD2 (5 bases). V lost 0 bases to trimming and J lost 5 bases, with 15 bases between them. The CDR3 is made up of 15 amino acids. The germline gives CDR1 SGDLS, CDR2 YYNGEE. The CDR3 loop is CASSVATAGWNEQYF. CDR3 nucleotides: TGTGCCAGCAGCGTAGCTACCGCGGGCTGGAACGAGCAGTACTTC.

The CDR3 loop reads CASSLGGTGEGTQYF. CDR3 sequence (DNA): TGTGCCAGCAGCTTAGGGGGGACAGGAGAGGGTACGCAGTATTTT. The chain recombines TRBV7-2 with TRBJ2-3, with 8 bases identical to TRBD1. The CDR3 has 15 residues. The germline V gene has CDR1 SGHTA and CDR2 FQGNSA. V shed 1 base, J shed 8 bases, and the junction held 8 bases outside the gene matches.